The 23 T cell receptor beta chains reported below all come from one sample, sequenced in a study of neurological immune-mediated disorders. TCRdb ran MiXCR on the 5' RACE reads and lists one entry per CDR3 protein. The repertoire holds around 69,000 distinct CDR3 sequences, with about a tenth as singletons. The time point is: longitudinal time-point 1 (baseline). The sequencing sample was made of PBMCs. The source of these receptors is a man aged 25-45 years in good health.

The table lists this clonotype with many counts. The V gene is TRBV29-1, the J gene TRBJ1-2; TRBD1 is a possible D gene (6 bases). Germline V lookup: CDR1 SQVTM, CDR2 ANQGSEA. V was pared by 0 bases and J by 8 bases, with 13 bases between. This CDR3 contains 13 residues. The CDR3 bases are TGCAGCGTTGAAGATGGGCAGGGGCGCGGCTACACCTTC. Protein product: CSVEDGQGRGYTF.

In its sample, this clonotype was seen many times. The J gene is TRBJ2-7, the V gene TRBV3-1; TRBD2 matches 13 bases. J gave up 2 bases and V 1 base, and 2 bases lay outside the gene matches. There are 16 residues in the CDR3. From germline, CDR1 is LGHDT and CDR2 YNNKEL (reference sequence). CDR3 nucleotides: TGTGCCAGCAGCCAAGTTGGGACTAGCGGGACCTACGAGCAGTACTTC. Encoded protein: CASSQVGTSGTYEQYF.

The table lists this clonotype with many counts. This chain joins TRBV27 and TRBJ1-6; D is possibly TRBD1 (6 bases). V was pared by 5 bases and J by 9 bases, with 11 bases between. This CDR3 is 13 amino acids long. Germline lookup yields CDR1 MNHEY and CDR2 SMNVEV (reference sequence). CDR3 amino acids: CASSTNRVSPLHF. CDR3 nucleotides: TGTGCCAGCAGTACGAACAGGGTTTCACCCCTCCACTTT.

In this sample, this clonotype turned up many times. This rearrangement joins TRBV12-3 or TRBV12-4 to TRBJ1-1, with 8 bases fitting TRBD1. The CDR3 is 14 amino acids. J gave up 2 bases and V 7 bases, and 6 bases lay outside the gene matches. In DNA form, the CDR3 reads TGTGCCAGCACCCCGGGACAGGCTAACACTGAAGCTTTCTTT. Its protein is CASTPGQANTEAFF.

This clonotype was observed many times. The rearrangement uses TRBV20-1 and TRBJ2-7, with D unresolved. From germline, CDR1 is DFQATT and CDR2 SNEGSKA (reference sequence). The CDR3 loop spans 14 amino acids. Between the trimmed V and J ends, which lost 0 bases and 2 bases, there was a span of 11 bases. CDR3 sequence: CSARDRPVTYEQYF. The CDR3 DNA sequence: TGCAGTGCTAGAGATAGGCCGGTTACCTACGAGCAGTACTTC.

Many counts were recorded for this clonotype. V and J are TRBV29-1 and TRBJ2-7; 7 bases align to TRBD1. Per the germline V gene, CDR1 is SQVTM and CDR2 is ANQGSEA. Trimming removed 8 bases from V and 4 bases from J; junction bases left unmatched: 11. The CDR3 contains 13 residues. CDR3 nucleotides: TGCAGCTTCCAGATGAGGGACAGATACGAGCAGTACTTC. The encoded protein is CSFQMRDRYEQYF.

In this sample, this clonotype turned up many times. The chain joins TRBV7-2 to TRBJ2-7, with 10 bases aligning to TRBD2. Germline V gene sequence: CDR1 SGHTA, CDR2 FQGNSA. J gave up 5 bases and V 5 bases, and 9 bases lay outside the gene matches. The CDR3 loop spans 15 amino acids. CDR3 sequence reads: CASSRISGRPHEQYF. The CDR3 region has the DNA TGTGCCAGCAGCAGAATTAGCGGGAGGCCCCACGAGCAGTACTTC.

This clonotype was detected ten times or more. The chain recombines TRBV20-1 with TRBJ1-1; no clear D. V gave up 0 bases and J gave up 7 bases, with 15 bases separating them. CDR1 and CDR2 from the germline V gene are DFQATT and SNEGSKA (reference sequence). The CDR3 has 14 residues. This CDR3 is CSARDRATRVEAFF. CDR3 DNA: TGCAGTGCTAGAGATCGGGCGACTCGCGTTGAAGCTTTCTTT.

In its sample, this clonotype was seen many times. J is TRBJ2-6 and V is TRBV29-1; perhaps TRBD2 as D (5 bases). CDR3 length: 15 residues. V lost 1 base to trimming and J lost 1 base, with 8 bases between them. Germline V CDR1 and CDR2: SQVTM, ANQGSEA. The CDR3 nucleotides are TGCAGCGTTGAAGGGGAGAGATCTGGGGCCAACGTCCTGACTTTC. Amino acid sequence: CSVEGERSGANVLTF.

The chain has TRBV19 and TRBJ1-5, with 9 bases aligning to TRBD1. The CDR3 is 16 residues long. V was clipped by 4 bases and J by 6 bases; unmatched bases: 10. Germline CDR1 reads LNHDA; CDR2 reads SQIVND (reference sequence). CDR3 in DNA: TGTGCCAGTAGTAACGACAGGGGGGGAACGGTTCAGCCCCAGCATTTT. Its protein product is CASSNDRGGTVQPQHF. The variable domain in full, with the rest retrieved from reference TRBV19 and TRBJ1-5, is DGGITQSPKYLFRKEGQNVTLSCEQNLNHDAMYWYRQDPGQGLRLIYYSQIVNDFQKGDIAEGYSVSREKKESFPLTVTSAQKNPTAFYLCASSNDRGGTVQPQHFGDGTRLSIL.

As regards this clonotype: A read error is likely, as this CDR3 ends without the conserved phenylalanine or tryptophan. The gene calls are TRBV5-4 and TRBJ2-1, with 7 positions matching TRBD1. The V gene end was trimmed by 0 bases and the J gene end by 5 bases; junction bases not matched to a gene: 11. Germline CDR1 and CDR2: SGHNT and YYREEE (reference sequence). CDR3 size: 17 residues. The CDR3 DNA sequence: TGTGCCAGCAGCTTGGTCGAGACAGGGTTCGGAAACAATGAGCAGTTCCTT. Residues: CASSLVETGFGNNEQFL.

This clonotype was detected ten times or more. In nucleotides, the CDR3 is TGTGCCAGCAGCCAATCACAGAACTCCTACGAGCAGTACTTC. As protein: CASSQSQNSYEQYF. The chain combines TRBV3-1 with TRBJ2-7; D is uncertain. The CDR3 consists of 14 residues. CDR1 and CDR2 (germline): LGHDT, YNNKEL (reference sequence). V lost 2 bases and J 0 bases, leaving 8 bases between the germline ends.

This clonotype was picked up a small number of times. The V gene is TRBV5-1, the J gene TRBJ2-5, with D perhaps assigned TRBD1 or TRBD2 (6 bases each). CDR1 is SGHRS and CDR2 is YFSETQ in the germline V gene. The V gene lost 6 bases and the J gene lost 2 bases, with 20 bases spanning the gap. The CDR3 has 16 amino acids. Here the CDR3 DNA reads TGCGCCAGCAATTGGGGGGCGCTTGGTTCGCAAGAGACCCAGTACTTC. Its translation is CASNWGALGSQETQYF.

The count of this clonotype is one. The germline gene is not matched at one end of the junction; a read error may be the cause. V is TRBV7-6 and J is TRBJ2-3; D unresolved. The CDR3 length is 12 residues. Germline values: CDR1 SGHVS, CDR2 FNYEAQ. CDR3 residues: CVSSSSTDTQYF. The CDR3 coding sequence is TGTGTCAGCAGCTCCAGCACAGATACGCAGTATTTT.

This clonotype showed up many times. The CDR3 DNA reads TGCAGTGAGAGTGGGATGCGGGAGGGGGATACGCAGTATTTT. It specifies CSESGMREGDTQYF. The chain recombines TRBV20-1 with TRBJ2-3; 9 bases are shared with TRBD2. The junction had 11 bases not matched to a gene; V was cut back by 7 bases and J by 6 bases. The CDR3 spans 14 residues. CDR1 and CDR2 (germline): DFQATT, SNEGSKA (reference sequence).

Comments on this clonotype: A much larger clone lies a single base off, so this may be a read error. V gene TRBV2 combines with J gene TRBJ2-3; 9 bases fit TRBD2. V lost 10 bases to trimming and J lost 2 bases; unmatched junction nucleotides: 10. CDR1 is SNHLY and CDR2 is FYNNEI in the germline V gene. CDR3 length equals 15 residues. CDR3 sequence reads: CANKGPSGNTDTQYF. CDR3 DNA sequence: TGTGCCAACAAGGGGCCTAGCGGGAACACAGATACGCAGTATTTT.

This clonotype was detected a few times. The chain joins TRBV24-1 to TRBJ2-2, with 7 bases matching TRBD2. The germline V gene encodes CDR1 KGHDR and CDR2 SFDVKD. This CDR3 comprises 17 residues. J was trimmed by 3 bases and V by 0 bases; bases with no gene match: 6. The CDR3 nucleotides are TGTGCCACCAGTGATTTGACGGCTAGCGGACACACCGGGGAGCTGTTTTTT. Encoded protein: CATSDLTASGHTGELFF.

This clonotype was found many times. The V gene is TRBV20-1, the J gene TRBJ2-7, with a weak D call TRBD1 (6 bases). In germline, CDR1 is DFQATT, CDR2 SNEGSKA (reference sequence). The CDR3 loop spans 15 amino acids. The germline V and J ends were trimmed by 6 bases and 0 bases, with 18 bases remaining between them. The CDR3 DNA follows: TGCAGTGCCCCCGATGAGGCGGACAGCTCCTACGAGCAGTACTTC. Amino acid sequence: CSAPDEADSSYEQYF.

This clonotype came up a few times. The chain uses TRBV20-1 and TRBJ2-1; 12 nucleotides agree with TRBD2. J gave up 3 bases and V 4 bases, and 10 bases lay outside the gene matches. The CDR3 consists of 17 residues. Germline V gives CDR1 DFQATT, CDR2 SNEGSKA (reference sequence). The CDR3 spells CSAKDPGTSGYYNEQFF. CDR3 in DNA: TGCAGTGCTAAGGACCCCGGGACTAGCGGGTACTACAATGAGCAGTTCTTC.

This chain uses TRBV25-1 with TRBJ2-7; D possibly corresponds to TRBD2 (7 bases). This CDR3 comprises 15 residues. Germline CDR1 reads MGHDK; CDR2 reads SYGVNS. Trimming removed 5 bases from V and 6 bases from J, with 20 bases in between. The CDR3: CASSRGGGRAGEQYF. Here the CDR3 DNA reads TGTGCCAGCAGTCGAGGGGGAGGGAGGGCTGGCGAGCAGTACTTC.

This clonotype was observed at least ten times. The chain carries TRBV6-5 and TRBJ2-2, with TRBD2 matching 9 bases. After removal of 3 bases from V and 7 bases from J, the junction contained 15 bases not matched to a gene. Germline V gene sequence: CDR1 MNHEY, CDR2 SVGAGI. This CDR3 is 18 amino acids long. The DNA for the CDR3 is TGTGCCAGCAGTTATTGGGTTGGGCTAGCGGGACCGGGCGGGGAGCTGTTTTTT. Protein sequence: CASSYWVGLAGPGGELFF.

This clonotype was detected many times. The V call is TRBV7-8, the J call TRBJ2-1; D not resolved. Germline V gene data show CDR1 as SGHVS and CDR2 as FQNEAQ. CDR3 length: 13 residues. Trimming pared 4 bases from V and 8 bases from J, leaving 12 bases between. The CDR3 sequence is CASSSDTADEQFF. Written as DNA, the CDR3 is TGTGCCAGCAGCTCAGACACTGCCGATGAGCAGTTCTTC.

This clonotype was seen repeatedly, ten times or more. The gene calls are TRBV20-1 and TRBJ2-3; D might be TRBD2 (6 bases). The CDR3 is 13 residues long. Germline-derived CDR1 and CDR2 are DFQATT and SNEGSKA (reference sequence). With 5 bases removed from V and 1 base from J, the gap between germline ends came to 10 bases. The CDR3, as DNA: TGCAGTGCTTCTAGCGCCGGCACAGATACGCAGTATTTT. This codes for CSASSAGTDTQYF.